Listed below are T cell receptor beta chains from one sample, sequenced in a study of tumor-infiltrating lymphocytes in primary liver carcinoma. TCRdb processed the multiplex PCR reads anew with MiXCR; each CDR3 protein has one entry. The sample carries about 37,000 distinct CDR3 sequences, roughly 80% recorded once. The material sequenced was tumor-adjacent normal liver tissue. Receptors were obtained from a man aged 40-49 years with primary liver carcinoma and hepatitis B virus infection. The CDR3 runs from the conserved cysteine through the conserved F or W. D genes are given only for firm matches. Where a row states a size, it is once, few, many or the class of an expanded clone; other rows omit it.

clone size: NA; V gene: TRBV29-1; D gene: NA; J gene: TRBJ1-1; CDR3 DNA: TGCATCGCCACCGGACGGGGGATTGAAGCTTTCTTT; CDR3 protein: CIATGRGIEAFF
clone size: NA; V gene: TRBV24-1; D gene: TRBD2; J gene: TRBJ2-3; CDR3 DNA: TGTGCCACCAGTGATTTTGGAGCCAGCGGGAGAGGTACGCAGTATTTT; CDR3 protein: CATSDFGASGRGTQYF
clone size: once; V gene: TRBV7-8; D gene: NA; J gene: TRBJ1-5; CDR3 DNA: TGTGCCAGCAGCTTAGATCTCCAGGGGAATCAGCCCCGGCATTTT; CDR3 protein: CASSLDLQGNQPRHF
clone size: NA; V gene: TRBV6-6; D gene: NA; J gene: TRBJ2-3; CDR3 DNA: TGTGCCAGTAGCCGTAGCCGGAGGAGCAATCAGCCCCAGTATTTT; CDR3 protein: CASSRSRRSNQPQYF
clone size: NA; V gene: TRBV7-3; D gene: NA; J gene: TRBJ2-3; CDR3 DNA: TGTGCCAGCAGCTTAACGCCCCTTGGGACCGCTGATACGCAGTATTTT; CDR3 protein: CASSLTPLGTADTQYF
clone size: once; V gene: TRBV29-1; D gene: NA; J gene: TRBJ1-5; CDR3 DNA: TGCATCGCCCAGTCTCAGCCGAATCAGCCCCAGCATTTT; CDR3 protein: CIAQSQPNQPQHF
clone size: NA; V gene: TRBV10-3; D gene: NA; J gene: TRBJ2-7; CDR3 DNA: TGCGCCATCGGTGGGCCGGGGAAACACGAGCAGTACTTC; CDR3 protein: CAIGGPGKHEQYF
clone size: many; V gene: TRBV20-1; D gene: TRBD2; J gene: TRBJ2-7; CDR3 DNA: TGCAGTGCTCCCGGGACTAGCTCTTTCTACGAGCAGTACTTC; CDR3 protein: CSAPGTSSFYEQYF
clone size: NA; V gene: TRBV12-5; D gene: TRBD1; J gene: TRBJ2-1; CDR3 DNA: TGTGCTAGTAGTTTCGCCCGAGACAGGGAATACAATGAGCAGTTCTTC; CDR3 protein: CASSFARDREYNEQFF
clone size: NA; V gene: TRBV6-1; D gene: TRBD2; J gene: TRBJ2-1; CDR3 DNA: TGTGCCAGCAGTGGAGAATCGGGAGGATACAATGATCAGTTCTTC; CDR3 protein: CASSGESGGYNDQFF
clone size: NA; V gene: TRBV5-1; D gene: NA; J gene: TRBJ1-2; CDR3 DNA: TGCGCCATCAGCTTGCCACAGGGTTATGTCTACACCTTC; CDR3 protein: CAISLPQGYVYTF
clone size: NA; V gene: TRBV5-4; D gene: TRBD1; J gene: TRBJ2-3; CDR3 DNA: TGTGCCAGCAGCTTAACAGGGGGCTTACATACGCAGATTTTT; CDR3 protein: CASSLTGGLHTQIF
clone size: NA; V gene: TRBV12-3/TRBV12-4; D gene: NA; J gene: TRBJ2-7; CDR3 DNA: TGTGTCAGCAGTCGATTCTACGAGCAGTACTTC; CDR3 protein: CVSSRFYEQYF
clone size: NA; V gene: TRBV19; D gene: NA; J gene: TRBJ1-5; CDR3 DNA: TGTGCCAGTAGATCGGGGGGAGCAAGTCAGCCCCAGCATTTT; CDR3 protein: CASRSGGASQPQHF
clone size: many; V gene: TRBV7-9; D gene: NA; J gene: TRBJ2-6; CDR3 DNA: TGTGCCAGCAGCCATACCGGGACGGTTCGAGGGGCCAACGTCCTGACTTTC; CDR3 protein: CASSHTGTVRGANVLTF
clone size: NA; V gene: TRBV6-1; D gene: NA; J gene: TRBJ1-1; CDR3 DNA: TGTGCCCTACAGGAGGTGAACACTGAAGCTTTCTTT; CDR3 protein: CALQEVNTEAFF
clone size: NA; V gene: TRBV25-1; D gene: NA; J gene: TRBJ2-7; CDR3 DNA: TGTGCCATCAGTGAAGACATGGGTTTCACCTACGAGCAGTACTTC; CDR3 protein: CAISEDMGFTYEQYF